This TCR beta chain was sequenced for a study of T cells after posttransplantation cyclophosphamide. The naive gate required viable CD3+CD4+ or CD3+CD8+ cells with CCR7+CD45RA+CD45RO-CD95-CD27+CD28+ phenotype. The V end lost 6 bases, the J end lost 4 bases, and 15 bases lay between the germline ends. CDR1 is MNHEY, CDR2 SVGAGI, per germline. This CDR3 has 14 amino acids. This clone was seen a handful of times. Its target is not known. Measured with immunoSEQ multiplex PCR; TCRdb has only the in-frame clones, and not every one. The top ten clones hold 0.095% to 0.12% of a sample with 31,000 or so clones, roughly 90% of them seen once. Notes on the study in general: After PTCy, TRB diversity resembled that of CNI/methotrexate controls. Later post-transplant blood repertoires were often dominated by donor CD8+ memory clones.

The V and J genes are TRBV6-5 and TRBJ1-2; D uncertain. The specimen was naive CD4+ T cells sorted from blood. The sequence was obtained from a young man in good health and a related stem cell transplant donor. The chain's CDR3 is CASSATGSTYGYTF. As DNA, the CDR3 is TGTGCCAGCAGCGCCACCGGGTCCACCTATGGCTACACCTTC.